The source of this T cell receptor (beta chain) is a study of CD8 T cells in ankylosing spondylitis. Germline V gene sequence: CDR1 DFQATT, CDR2 SNEGSKA (reference sequence). The CDR3 consists of 15 residues. V dropped 1 base and J dropped 9 bases, with 16 bases sitting between them. Study-level results: For ankylosing spondylitis blood, a TCR beta motif of under ten highly homologous variants appeared characteristic. It was reported that disease-linked clones were significantly enriched in matched ankylosing spondylitis synovial fluid.

The sample holds many counts of this clonotype. Its matching antigen is unknown. For TCR beta, libraries came from quantitative 5'-RACE with molecular barcodes. TCRdb processed the 5' RACE reads anew with MiXCR; each CDR3 protein has one entry. The sample has about 300,000 distinct CDR3 sequences, roughly 11% seen once; the top ten hold roughly 9.2%. The V and J genes are TRBV20-1 and TRBJ1-6; D is perhaps TRBD1 (6 bases). What was sequenced was blood, either unsorted or a sorted T cell fraction (not recorded which). This sequence originates from a female donor with ankylosing spondylitis or in good health (not recorded which). CDR3 sequence (DNA): TGCAGTGCTAGAGGGTTGGGGGACAAATCTTCACCCCTCCACTTT. Residues: CSARGLGDKSSPLHF.